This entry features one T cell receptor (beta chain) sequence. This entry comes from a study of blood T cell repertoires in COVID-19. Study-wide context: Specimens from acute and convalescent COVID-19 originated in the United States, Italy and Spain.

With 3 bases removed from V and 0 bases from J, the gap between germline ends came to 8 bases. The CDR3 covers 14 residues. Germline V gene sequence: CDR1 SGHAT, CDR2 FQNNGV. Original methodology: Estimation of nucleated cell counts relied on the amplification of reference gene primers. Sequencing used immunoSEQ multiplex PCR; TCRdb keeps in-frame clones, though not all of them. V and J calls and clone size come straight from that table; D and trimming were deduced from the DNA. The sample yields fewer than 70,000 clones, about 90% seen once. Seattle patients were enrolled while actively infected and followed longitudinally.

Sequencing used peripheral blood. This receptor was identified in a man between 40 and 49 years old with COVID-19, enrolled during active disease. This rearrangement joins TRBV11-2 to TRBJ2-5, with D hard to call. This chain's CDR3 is CASSFGSYQETQYF. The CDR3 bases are TGTGCCAGCAGCTTCGGGTCGTACCAAGAGACCCAGTACTTC.